The 18 T cell receptor beta chains below all came from one sample that was sequenced in a study of T cells in Graves' hyperthyroidism and ophthalmopathy. Amplification of TCR beta CDR3 regions used RNA as the template. First-round RT-PCR targeting the TCR CDR3 was performed with the HTBI primer set. TCRdb itself ran the multiplex PCR reads through MiXCR, one entry per CDR3 protein. The sample has about 600,000 distinct CDR3 sequences; 16% are singletons. Sequencing used blood. The receptors originated from a woman between 35 and 50 years old with Graves' ophthalmopathy.

Many counts were recorded for this clonotype. J is TRBJ2-3 and V is TRBV7-2; TRBD1 or TRBD2 may be the D gene (5 bases each). The CDR3 extends over 17 amino acids. Germline loops: CDR1 SGHTA, CDR2 FQGNSA. Trimming stripped 4 bases from V and 5 bases from J, with 22 bases between. CDR3 coding DNA: TGTGCCAGCAGCTCCCGCCGAGGGGCAGGCACGTTAGATACGCAGTATTTT. Translation gives CASSSRRGAGTLDTQYF.

In this sample, this clonotype turned up many times. The V gene is TRBV6-1, the J gene TRBJ2-3, with 9 bases lining up with TRBD2. The V and J ends lost 7 bases and 3 bases, in that order; junction bases with no gene match: 11. The CDR3 is made up of 16 amino acids. Germline V lookup: CDR1 MNHNS, CDR2 SASEGT. The CDR3: CASTRLADHLTDTQYF. CDR3 sequence (DNA): TGTGCCAGCACCCGACTAGCGGACCACTTAACAGATACGCAGTATTTT.

This clonotype was found many times. CDR3 sequence (DNA): TGTGCCAGCAGCTCCCCTGGGGGCGATGAAAAACTGTTTTTT. Translated, it gives CASSSPGGDEKLFF. The chain has TRBV11-2 and TRBJ1-4; a possible D gene is TRBD1 (6 bases). Trimming removed 4 bases at V and 6 bases at J, with 12 bases between. The CDR3 extends over 14 amino acids. Germline V CDR1 and CDR2: SGHAT, FQNNGV.

This clonotype was recorded many times. The V gene is TRBV2, the J gene TRBJ2-3; D not resolved. The V end lost 7 bases, the J end lost 6 bases, and 5 bases lay between the germline ends. The CDR3 consists of 10 residues. Germline assignment: CDR1 SNHLY and CDR2 FYNNEI. The CDR3 DNA follows: TGTGCCAGCAAGGAGGATACGCAGTATTTT. This codes for CASKEDTQYF.

This clonotype appeared a few times. The gene calls are TRBV6-6 and TRBJ1-2; tentatively, D is TRBD1 (6 bases). Germline CDR1 and CDR2: MNHNY and SVGAGI (reference sequence). The CDR3 is 16 residues long. Trimming stripped 0 bases from V and 8 bases from J, with 19 bases between. The CDR3 reads CASSYSSVGQTYGYTF. CDR3 sequence (DNA): TGTGCCAGCAGTTACTCCTCGGTTGGACAGACCTACGGCTACACCTTC.

Only a few counts were recorded for this clonotype. The chain recombines TRBV24-1 with TRBJ2-1; perhaps TRBD1 as D (6 bases). The CDR3 loop spans 14 amino acids. The V end lost 0 bases, the J end lost 6 bases, and 8 bases lay between the germline ends. Per the germline V gene, CDR1 is KGHDR and CDR2 is SFDVKD. CDR3 region: CATSDLRGSNEQFF. The DNA of the CDR3 is TGTGCCACCAGTGATTTGAGGGGGTCCAATGAGCAGTTCTTC.

The chain uses TRBV2 and TRBJ2-3; tentatively, D is TRBD2 (5 bases). Trimming removed 3 bases at V and 8 bases at J, with 15 bases between. Per germline, CDR1 SNHLY and CDR2 FYNNEI. This CDR3 is built from 14 residues. CDR3 in amino acids: CASSEESPGITQYF. The CDR3 coding sequence is TGTGCCAGCAGTGAGGAAAGCCCGGGGATTACGCAGTATTTT.

The chain joins TRBV6-1 to TRBJ2-2, with 12 bases lining up with TRBD1. With 10 bases clipped from V and 4 bases from J, the junction kept 4 bases outside the gene matches. The CDR3 extends over 14 amino acids. Per germline, CDR1 MNHNS and CDR2 SASEGT. CDR3 DNA sequence: TGTGCCACTGGGACAGGGGGCTTCACCGGGGAGCTGTTTTTT. Amino acids: CATGTGGFTGELFF.

This clonotype was picked up many times. This chain joins TRBV7-9 and TRBJ2-5, with 7 bases fitting TRBD1. The germline CDR1 and CDR2 sequences are SEHNR and FQNEAQ (reference sequence). The CDR3 is 14 amino acids. The V and J ends lost 5 bases and 2 bases, in that order; junction bases with no gene match: 5. The CDR3 protein is CASSRNRGQETQYF. DNA for the CDR3: TGTGCCAGCAGCAGAAACAGGGGACAAGAGACCCAGTACTTC.

This clonotype was seen repeatedly, ten times or more. V and J are TRBV12-3 or TRBV12-4 and TRBJ1-4, with D perhaps matching TRBD1 (5 bases). V shed 7 bases and J shed 0 bases, with 9 bases lying between them. This CDR3 comprises 14 residues. CDR3 region: CASKQAATNEKLFF. The CDR3, as DNA: TGTGCCAGCAAACAGGCTGCAACTAATGAAAAACTGTTTTTT.

In this sample, this clonotype turned up many times. The chain joins TRBV18 to TRBJ1-1; TRBD1 matches 7 bases. The CDR3 is made up of 14 amino acids. V lost 1 base, J lost 7 bases, and 6 bases stayed unmatched. Per the germline V gene, CDR1 is KGHSH and CDR2 is LQKENI. The CDR3 reads CASSPLKGAGEAFF. For the CDR3, the DNA is TGTGCCAGCTCACCACTTAAGGGGGCCGGTGAAGCTTTCTTT.

This clonotype has at least ten counts. J is TRBJ1-2 and V is TRBV28; D may be TRBD1 (6 bases). This CDR3 spans 14 amino acids. V lost 5 bases and J 2 bases, leaving 12 bases between the germline ends. Per germline, CDR1 MDHEN and CDR2 SYDVKM. The CDR3 DNA follows: TGTGCCAGCAGTCCCGTCGGACAGAACTATGGCTACACCTTC. It is translated as CASSPVGQNYGYTF.

The chain couples TRBV5-6 to TRBJ1-1, with D unresolved. Per the germline V gene, CDR1 is SGHDT and CDR2 is YYEEEE. Trimming took 0 bases from V and 0 from J, leaving 15 bases between them. The CDR3 covers 17 residues. The CDR3 region has the DNA TGTGCCAGCAGCTTGGGTGGGGTCGCCTTCATGAACACTGAAGCTTTCTTT. It specifies CASSLGGVAFMNTEAFF.

This clonotype was detected only a few times. The chain uses TRBV28 and TRBJ2-1, with unresolved D. CDR3 size: 14 residues. Germline V gene data show CDR1 as MDHEN and CDR2 as SYDVKM. The germline V and J ends were trimmed by 6 bases and 7 bases, with 16 bases remaining between them. The CDR3 protein is CASSPHTTVNEQFF. The CDR3 region has the DNA TGTGCCAGCAGCCCCCATACGACGGTGAATGAGCAGTTCTTC.

On this clonotype: This could be a read error, since a much larger clone is one nucleotide away. V and J are TRBV30 and TRBJ2-5; weak D call: TRBD1 (5 bases). There are 11 residues in the CDR3. The germline CDR1 and CDR2 sequences are GTSNPN and SVGIG (reference sequence). The V end lost 1 base, the J end lost 7 bases, and 7 bases lay between the germline ends. The CDR3 DNA follows: TGTGCCTGGAGTGGTCAGGGGACCCAGTACTTC. Its translation is CAWSGQGTQYF.

This chain joins TRBV27 and TRBJ1-5; D is unresolved. The germline V gene has CDR1 MNHEY and CDR2 SMNVEV (reference sequence). The CDR3 totals 13 residues. The V gene lost 8 bases and the J gene lost 0 bases, with 8 bases spanning the gap. Here the CDR3 reads CASGEYSNQPQHF. The CDR3 DNA is TGTGCCAGCGGGGAATATAGCAATCAGCCCCAGCATTTT.

The V and J genes are TRBV12-5 and TRBJ2-3; 11 bases are a match to TRBD2. The CDR3 contains 15 residues. V was pared by 6 bases and J by 5 bases, with 7 bases of the junction left unmatched. Germline CDR1 and CDR2: LGHNT and FRNRAP. The CDR3 sequence is CASGPLAGGRDTQYF. The CDR3 coding sequence is TGTGCTAGTGGCCCTCTAGCGGGGGGCCGAGATACGCAGTATTTT.

This clonotype was found many times. V and J are TRBV29-1 and TRBJ2-1, with D maybe TRBD1 (6 bases). Looked up from germline, CDR1 is SQVTM and CDR2 is ANQGSEA. V was trimmed by 5 bases and J by 8 bases, leaving 13 bases between them. This CDR3 spans 12 amino acids. The CDR3 DNA reads as TGCAGCGTTACCCGACAGGACCATGAGCAGTTCTTC. Its translation: CSVTRQDHEQFF.